The present entry profiles one T cell receptor beta chain with its context. This clone came up once. The specificity of this receptor is unknown. No qualities accompany the bases; no much larger clone lies one base away. From the germline V gene, CDR1 is MNHNS and CDR2 is SASEGT. The CDR3, from cysteine to phenylalanine, totals 16 residues. Of all the DNA, just the CDR3 is kept, 48 bases in frame from base 1. V sheds 3 bases and J sheds 1 base, leaving 13 bases between their ends. This specimen comes from a study of blood T cell repertoires in COVID-19 (dated by TCRdb to between 2020 and 2021). Study-wide context: The collaborator samples originated in the United States, Italy and Spain and spanned the acute and convalescent phases of COVID-19. The prospective study material was composed of cDNA or gDNA derived from T cells, B-cell-depleted T cells, or PBMCs. Deeply sampled blood TCRbeta repertoires from subjects exposed to, actively infected with, or recovered from COVID-19 were included in the dataset. The repertoires were made available in a free public database intended to serve as a resource for research on the immune response to SARS-CoV-2. The samples were drawn from the first 160 participants of the ongoing ImmuneRACE study and from over 950 subjects provided by 6 global collaborators. The sample metadata nearly always contained a de-identified subject ID, COVID-19 status, age in years and sex. Where HLA class I and class II types were available, the types were taken from metadata supplied by the sample provider, not from assay-based typing.

TCRbeta CDR3 regions were amplified from genomic DNA using the immunoSEQ Assay, a bias-controlled multiplex PCR. Turning to the authors' computational methods: Nucleated cell counts per sample were estimated from amplification of reference gene primers within the assay. Sequence reads were collapsed and filtered to measure the absolute abundance of every unique TCRbeta CDR3 rearrangement. For each sample, productive Simpson clonality was calculated as the square root of Simpson's diversity index over productive rearrangements. The table comes from immuneACCESS by way of TCRdb, which keeps in-frame sequences with V and J called. Part of the clones is missing from these tables; in studies checked, under half for an unresolved V gene and the rest for unknown reasons. The V and J calls and clone size were taken over from that table, and D and trimming were inferred from the DNA. This sample has roughly 170,000 clones in its table, and about four fifths of those were observed once. The biggest ten clones account for 3.6% of the sample.

Study-wide findings and limitations: The amount of clinical and demographic metadata varied by source and participant and was provided uncurated.

Enrolling through a virtual design, the prospective study's participants ranged in age from roughly 18 to 90 years and lived across 20 to 30 United States geographic areas. In the prospective study, participants were assigned to cohorts based on the clinical history participants reported in a screening survey and a study questionnaire. In the prospective study, whole blood, serum and a nasopharyngeal or oropharyngeal swab were collected from each participant by mobile phlebotomists. Participants in the prospective study had the option to provide additional blood draws and questionnaires over a roughly two-month period. Before DNA extraction, blood samples from the prospective study were shipped at room temperature or frozen.

Sequenced sample: PBMCs or T cells enriched from blood (not recorded which). The sequence was collected from a woman in her 50s in a cohort exposed to, infected with or recovered from COVID-19 (not recorded which). The chain is encoded by TRBV6-1 joined to TRBJ1-3; TRBD1 could be the D gene, as 5 bases match. For the CDR3, the sequence is CASSDAGGVSGNTIYF. The DNA sequence is as follows: TGTGCCAGCAGTGATGCCGGGGGGGTGTCTGGAAACACCATATATTTT.